This T cell receptor beta chain emerged from a study of PD-L1 blockade in urothelial cancer. Study-level information: Analysis of blood occurred 3 weeks (second dose) and 6 weeks after treatment start. Typically, measured as a median, blood samples had approximately 130,000 T cells.

Sequencing used immunoSEQ multiplex PCR; TCRdb keeps in-frame clones, though not all of them. The table records 85,000 to 90,000 clones, approximately 87% of them present only once. As for time point: pretreatment peripheral blood. Germline CDR1 and CDR2: PRHDT and FYEKMQ (reference sequence). The CDR3 has 15 amino acids. V was pared by 5 bases and J by 8 bases, with 18 bases between. The specimen was PBMCs, collected around atezolizumab (anti-PD-L1) treatment. The V and J genes are TRBV13 and TRBJ1-4; D perhaps matches TRBD1 (5 bases). The sequence was collected from a man between 60 and 75 years old with urothelial cancer. The CDR3 region is CASSPRRGRREKLFF. The DNA for the CDR3 is TGTGCCAGCAGCCCGCGGAGGGGAAGGAGGGAAAAACTGTTTTTT.